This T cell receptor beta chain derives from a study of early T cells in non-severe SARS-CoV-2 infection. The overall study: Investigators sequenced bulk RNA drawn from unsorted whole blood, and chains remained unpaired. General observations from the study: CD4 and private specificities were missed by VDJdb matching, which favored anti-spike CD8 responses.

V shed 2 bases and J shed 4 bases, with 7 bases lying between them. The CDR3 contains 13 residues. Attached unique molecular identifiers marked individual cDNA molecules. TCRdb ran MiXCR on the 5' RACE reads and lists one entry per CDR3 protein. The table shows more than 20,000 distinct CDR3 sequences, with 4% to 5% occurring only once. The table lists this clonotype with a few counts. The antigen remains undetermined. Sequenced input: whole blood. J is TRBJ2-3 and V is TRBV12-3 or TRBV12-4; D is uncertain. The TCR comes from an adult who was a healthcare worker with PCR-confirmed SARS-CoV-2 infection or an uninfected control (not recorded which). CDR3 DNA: TGTGCCAGCAGTTTACTACTCTCAGATACGCAGTATTTT. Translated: CASSLLLSDTQYF.